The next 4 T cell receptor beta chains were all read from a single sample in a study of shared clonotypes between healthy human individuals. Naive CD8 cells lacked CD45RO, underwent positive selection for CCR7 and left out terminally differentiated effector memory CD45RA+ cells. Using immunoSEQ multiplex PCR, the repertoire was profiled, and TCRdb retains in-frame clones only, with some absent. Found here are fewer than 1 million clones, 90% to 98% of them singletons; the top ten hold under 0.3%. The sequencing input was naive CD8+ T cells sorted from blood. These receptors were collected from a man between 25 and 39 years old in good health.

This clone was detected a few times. This chain's CDR3 is CASSVGGRKLEPQHF. In DNA, the CDR3 is TGTGCCAGCAGCGTAGGGGGACGGAAATTGGAGCCCCAGCATTTT. This chain joins TRBV9 and TRBJ1-5; D is possibly TRBD1 (5 bases). Trimming removed 0 bases at V and 8 bases at J, with 15 bases between. Germline V gene data show CDR1 as SGDLS and CDR2 as YYNGEE. CDR3 length: 15 amino acids.

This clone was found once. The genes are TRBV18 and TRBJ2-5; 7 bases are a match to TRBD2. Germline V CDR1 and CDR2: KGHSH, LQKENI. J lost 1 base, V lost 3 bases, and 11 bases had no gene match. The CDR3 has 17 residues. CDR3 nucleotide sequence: TGTGCCAGCTCACCGGAGGGGAGGGCCTCCCGCCAAGAGACCCAGTACTTC. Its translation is CASSPEGRASRQETQYF.

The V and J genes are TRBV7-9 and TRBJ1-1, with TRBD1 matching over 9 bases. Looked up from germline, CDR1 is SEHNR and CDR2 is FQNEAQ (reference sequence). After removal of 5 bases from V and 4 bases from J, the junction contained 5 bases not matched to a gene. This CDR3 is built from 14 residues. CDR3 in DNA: TGTGCCAGCAGCGGACAGGGGCGCAGCACTGAAGCTTTCTTT. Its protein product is CASSGQGRSTEAFF.

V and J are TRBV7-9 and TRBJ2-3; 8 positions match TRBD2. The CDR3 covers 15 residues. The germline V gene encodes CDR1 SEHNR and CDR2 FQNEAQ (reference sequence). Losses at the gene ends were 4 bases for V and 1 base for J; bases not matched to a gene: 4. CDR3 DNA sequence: TGTGCCAGCAGCTCCCGGACTAGCCGCACAGATACGCAGTATTTT. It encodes CASSSRTSRTDTQYF.